This T cell receptor beta chain is drawn from a study of Ad26.COV2.S vaccination and SARS-CoV-2 variants. General study results and limits: Placebo recipients trailed vaccine recipients in spike-specific TCR breadth. Reportedly, after vaccination the spike-specific CD8+ and CD4+ T cell responses displayed substantial breadth.

Comment on this clone: Antigen specificity is unknown.

Treatment denoted: over 15 received Ad26.COV2.S at low or high dose, single or two shots; roughly five received placebo; per-sample allocation not given. Day 63 after the first vaccine or placebo injection was the time point for sampling. Germline-derived CDR1 and CDR2 are SGHTA and FQGTGA. This CDR3 is 13 amino acids long. The junction had 1 base not matched to a gene; V was cut back by 1 base and J by 7 bases. Libraries were prepared by immunoSEQ multiplex PCR; TCRdb keeps only in-frame clonotypes and omits some of them. This table holds some 400,000 clones, around nine tenths found once. The genes are TRBV7-3 and TRBJ2-5, with 9 positions matching TRBD1. This specimen was peripheral blood, taken in a trial of Ad26.COV2.S vaccine versus placebo. The receptor was isolated from a person between 18 and 60 years old who received the Ad26.COV2.S COVID-19 vaccine or a placebo. The CDR3, as DNA: TGTGCCAGCAGCTTAAGACAGGGGGGGACCCAGTACTTC. As protein: CASSLRQGGTQYF.